Below are 6 T cell receptor beta chains sequenced from a single sample in a study of OX40 agonist ivuxolimab in advanced cancers. Measured with immunoSEQ multiplex PCR; TCRdb has only the in-frame clones, and not every one. Of 92,000 or so clones listed, 75% to 90% are singletons. The material was CD4+ or CD8+ T cells sorted from blood, obtained in a trial of the OX40 agonist ivuxolimab. These receptors all come from an adult with an advanced solid tumor such as melanoma, head and neck, liver or kidney cancer.

This clone is a singleton in its sample. This sequence joins TRBV5-4 and TRBJ1-2; D is unresolved. Germline V lookup: CDR1 SGHNT, CDR2 YYREEE (reference sequence). The CDR3 is 14 amino acids. V lost 3 bases to trimming and J lost 2 bases, with 11 bases between them. The CDR3 loop reads CASSSSSLNYGYTF. Here the CDR3 DNA reads TGTGCCAGCAGCTCTTCATCCTTAAACTATGGCTACACCTTC.

The chain couples TRBV9 to TRBJ2-7; TRBD2 matches 10 bases. From germline, CDR1 is SGDLS and CDR2 YYNGEE. The CDR3 has 15 amino acids. V trimming: 2 bases; J trimming: 4 bases; junction bases outside the gene matches: 6. The CDR3 DNA sequence: TGTGCCAGCAGCGTGGCTAGCGGGAGAGTGTACGAGCAGTACTTC. It is translated as CASSVASGRVYEQYF.

The chain uses TRBV11-3 and TRBJ1-1; 7 positions agree with TRBD1. The CDR3 is 15 amino acids. Germline-derived CDR1 and CDR2 are SGHNT and YENEEA. J lost 2 bases, V lost 5 bases, and 8 bases had no gene match. The CDR3 sequence is CASSRDSNLNTEAFF. CDR3 DNA: TGTGCCAGCAGCCGGGACAGTAATTTAAACACTGAAGCTTTCTTT.

The rearrangement links TRBV6-1 to TRBJ2-1; TRBD1 matches at 9 bases. Germline trimming cut 6 bases from V and 15 bases from J; bases unmatched to any gene: 15. Per germline, CDR1 MNHNS and CDR2 SASEGT. The CDR3 loop spans 14 amino acids. Here the CDR3 DNA reads TGTGCCAGCAGCCACGCACGGACAGGGGCAGTATCGTTCTTC. The encoded protein is CASSHARTGAVSFF.

This clone has a single count. The rearrangement links TRBV30 to TRBJ2-1; D is ambiguous. The germline V and J ends were trimmed by 8 bases and 9 bases, with 14 bases remaining between them. Germline CDR1 and CDR2: GTSNPN and SVGIG (reference sequence). This CDR3 region has 11 residues. The CDR3 DNA reads TGTGCCCAAGAATACCGGAGTGAGCAGTTCTTC. Its protein product is CAQEYRSEQFF.

This chain joins TRBV5-1 and TRBJ2-5, with 8 bases lining up with TRBD2. The germline V gene encodes CDR1 SGHRS and CDR2 YFSETQ. CDR3 length: 17 amino acids. Unmatched junction bases numbered 9, after V lost 0 bases and J lost 2 bases. CDR3 nucleotides: TGCGCCAGCAGCTTGGCCGGGAGGGGCTTGGGGCAAGAGACCCAGTACTTC. It encodes CASSLAGRGLGQETQYF. Complete variable domain (other parts from reference TRBV5-1 and TRBJ2-5): KAGVTQTPRYLIKTRGQQVTLSCSPISGHRSVSWYQQTPGQGLQFLFEYFSETQRNKGNFPGRFSGRQFSNSRSEMNVSTLELGDSALYLCASSLAGRGLGQETQYFGPGTRLLVL.